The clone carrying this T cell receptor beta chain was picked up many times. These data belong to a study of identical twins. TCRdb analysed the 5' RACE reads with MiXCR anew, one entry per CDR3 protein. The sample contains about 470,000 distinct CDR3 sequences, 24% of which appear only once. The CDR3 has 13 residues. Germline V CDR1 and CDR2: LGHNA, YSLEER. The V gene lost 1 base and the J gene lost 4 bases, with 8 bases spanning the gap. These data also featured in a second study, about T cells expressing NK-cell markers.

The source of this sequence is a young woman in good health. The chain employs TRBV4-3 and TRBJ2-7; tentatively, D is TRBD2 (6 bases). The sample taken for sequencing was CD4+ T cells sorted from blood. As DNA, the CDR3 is TGCGCCAGCAGCCAAGGGGGAGGTTACGAGCAGTACTTC. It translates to CASSQGGGYEQYF.